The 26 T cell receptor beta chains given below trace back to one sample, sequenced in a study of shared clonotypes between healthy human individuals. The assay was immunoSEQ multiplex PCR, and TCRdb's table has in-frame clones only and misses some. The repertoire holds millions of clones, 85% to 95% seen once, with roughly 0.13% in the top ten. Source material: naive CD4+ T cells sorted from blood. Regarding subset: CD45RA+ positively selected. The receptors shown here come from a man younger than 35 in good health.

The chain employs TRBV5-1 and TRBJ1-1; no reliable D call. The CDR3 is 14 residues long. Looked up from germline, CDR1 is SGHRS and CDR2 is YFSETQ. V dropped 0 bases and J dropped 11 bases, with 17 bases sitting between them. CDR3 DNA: TGCGCCAGCAGCTTGGCCGGGGTTTCGGGCTGGGCTTTCTTT. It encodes CASSLAGVSGWAFF.

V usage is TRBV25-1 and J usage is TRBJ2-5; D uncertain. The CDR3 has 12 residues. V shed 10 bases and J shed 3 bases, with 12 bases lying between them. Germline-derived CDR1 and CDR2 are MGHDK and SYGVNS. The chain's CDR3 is CATQRTEETQYF. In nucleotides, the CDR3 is TGTGCCACCCAACGAACGGAAGAGACCCAGTACTTC.

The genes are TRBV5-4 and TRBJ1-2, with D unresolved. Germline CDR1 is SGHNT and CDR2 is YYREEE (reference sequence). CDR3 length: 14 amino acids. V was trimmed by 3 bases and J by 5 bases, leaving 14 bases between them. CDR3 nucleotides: TGTGCCAGCAGCTACGGGATTAACGATTATGGCTACACCTTC. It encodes CASSYGINDYGYTF.

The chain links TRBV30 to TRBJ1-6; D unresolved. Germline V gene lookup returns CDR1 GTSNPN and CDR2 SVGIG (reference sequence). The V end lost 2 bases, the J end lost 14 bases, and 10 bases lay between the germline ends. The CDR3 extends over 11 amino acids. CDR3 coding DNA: TGTGCCTGGAGTCCAGAGACGGCCCTCCACTTT. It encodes CAWSPETALHF.

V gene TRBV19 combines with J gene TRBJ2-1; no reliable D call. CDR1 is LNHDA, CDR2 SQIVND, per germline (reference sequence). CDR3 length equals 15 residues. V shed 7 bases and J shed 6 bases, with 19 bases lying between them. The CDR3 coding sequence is TGTGCCAGTATTCTAACCTCTGCCACCCCCAATGAGCAGTTCTTC. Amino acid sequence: CASILTSATPNEQFF.

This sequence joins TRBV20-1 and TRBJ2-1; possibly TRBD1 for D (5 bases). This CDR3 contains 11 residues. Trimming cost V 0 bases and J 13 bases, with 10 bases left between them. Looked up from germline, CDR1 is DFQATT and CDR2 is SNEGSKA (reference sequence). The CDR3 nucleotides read TGCAGTGCTAGAGATTTCCAGGGACAGTTCTTC. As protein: CSARDFQGQFF.

The CDR3 DNA is TGTGCCAGCAGTTCTACCGACTTGAAGCCCCAGCATTTT. Translation gives CASSSTDLKPQHF. The V call is TRBV6-1, the J call TRBJ1-5; no clear D. This CDR3 contains 13 residues. V was shortened by 5 bases and J by 8 bases, with 13 bases between the two germline ends. The V gene's germline CDR1 is MNHNS and CDR2 SASEGT.

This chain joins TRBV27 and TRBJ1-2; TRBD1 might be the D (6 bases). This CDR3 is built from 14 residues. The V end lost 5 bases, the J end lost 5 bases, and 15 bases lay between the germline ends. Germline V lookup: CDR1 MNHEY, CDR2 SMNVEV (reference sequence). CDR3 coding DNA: TGTGCCAGCAGTCCCCGACAGGCTCCTTATGGCTACACCTTC. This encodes CASSPRQAPYGYTF.

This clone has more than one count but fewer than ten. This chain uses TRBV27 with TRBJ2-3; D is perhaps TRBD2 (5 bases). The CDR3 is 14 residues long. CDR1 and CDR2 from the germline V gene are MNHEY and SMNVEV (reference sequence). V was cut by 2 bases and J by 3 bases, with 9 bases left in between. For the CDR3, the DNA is TGTGCCAGCAGTTTAGGGAGATATACAGATACGCAGTATTTT. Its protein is CASSLGRYTDTQYF.

The DNA of the CDR3 is TGCGCCAGCAGCGCACAGGGGGCGCAGGATACCCTCCACTTT. Translation gives CASSAQGAQDTLHF. This rearrangement joins TRBV5-1 to TRBJ1-6; 9 bases are a match to TRBD1. Germline V gene sequence: CDR1 SGHRS, CDR2 YFSETQ. V shed 4 bases and J 14 bases; nucleotides not matched to a gene: 10. The length of the CDR3 is 14 residues.

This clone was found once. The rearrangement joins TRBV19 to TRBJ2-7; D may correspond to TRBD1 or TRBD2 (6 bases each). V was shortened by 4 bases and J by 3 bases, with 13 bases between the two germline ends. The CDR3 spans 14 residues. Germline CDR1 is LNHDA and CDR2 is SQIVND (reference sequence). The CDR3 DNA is TGTGCCAGTAGTACCTCACAGGGACTCTACGAGCAGTACTTC. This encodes CASSTSQGLYEQYF.

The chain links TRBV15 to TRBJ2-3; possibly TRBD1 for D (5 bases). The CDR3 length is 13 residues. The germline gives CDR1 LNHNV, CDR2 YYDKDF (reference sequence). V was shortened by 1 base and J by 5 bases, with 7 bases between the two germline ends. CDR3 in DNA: TGTGCCACCAGCAGAGGCCAGGGAGATACGCAGTATTTT. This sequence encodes CATSRGQGDTQYF.

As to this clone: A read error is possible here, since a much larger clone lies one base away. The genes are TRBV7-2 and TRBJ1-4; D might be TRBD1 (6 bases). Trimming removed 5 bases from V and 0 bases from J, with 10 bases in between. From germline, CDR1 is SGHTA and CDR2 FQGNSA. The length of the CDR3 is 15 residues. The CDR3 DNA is TGTGCCAGCAGCCCCCGACAGGCAACTAATGAAAAACTGTTTTTT. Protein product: CASSPRQATNEKLFF.

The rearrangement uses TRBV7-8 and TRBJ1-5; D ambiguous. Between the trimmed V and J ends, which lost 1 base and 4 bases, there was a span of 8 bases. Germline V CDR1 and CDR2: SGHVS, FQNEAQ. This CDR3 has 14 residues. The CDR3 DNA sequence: TGTGCCAGCAGCTTAGAACAAACTAATCAGCCCCAGCATTTT. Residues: CASSLEQTNQPQHF.

CDR3 loop: CASSPSREYGYTF. CDR3 sequence (DNA): TGTGCCAGCTCACCATCCAGGGAGTATGGCTACACCTTC. The V and J genes are TRBV18 and TRBJ1-2; D is possibly TRBD1 (5 bases). Germline lookup yields CDR1 KGHSH and CDR2 LQKENI. Trimming pared 2 bases from V and 5 bases from J, leaving 9 bases between. The CDR3 has 13 amino acids.

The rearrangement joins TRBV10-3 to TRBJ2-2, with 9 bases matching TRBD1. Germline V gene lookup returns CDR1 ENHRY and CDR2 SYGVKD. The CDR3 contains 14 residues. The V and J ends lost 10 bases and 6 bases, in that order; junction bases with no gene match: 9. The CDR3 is CASTTGGFAGELFF. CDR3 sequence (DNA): TGTGCCAGCACCACAGGGGGCTTCGCCGGGGAGCTGTTTTTT.

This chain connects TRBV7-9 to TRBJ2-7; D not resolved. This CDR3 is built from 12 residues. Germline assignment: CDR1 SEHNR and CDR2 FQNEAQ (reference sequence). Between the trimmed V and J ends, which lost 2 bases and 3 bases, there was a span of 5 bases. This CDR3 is CASSLKFYEQYF. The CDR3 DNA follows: TGTGCCAGCAGCTTAAAATTCTACGAGCAGTACTTC.

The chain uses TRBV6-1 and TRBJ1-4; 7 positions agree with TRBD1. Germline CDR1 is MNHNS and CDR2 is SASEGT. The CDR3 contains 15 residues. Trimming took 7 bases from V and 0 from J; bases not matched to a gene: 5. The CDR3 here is CASNEGQATNEKLFF. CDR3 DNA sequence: TGTGCCAGCAACGAAGGACAGGCAACTAATGAAAAACTGTTTTTT.

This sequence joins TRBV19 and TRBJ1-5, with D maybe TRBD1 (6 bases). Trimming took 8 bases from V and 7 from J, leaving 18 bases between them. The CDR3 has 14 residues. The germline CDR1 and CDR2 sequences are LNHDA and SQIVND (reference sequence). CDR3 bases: TGTGCCAGTGAGCAACAGGGCGGGTCGCAGCCCCAGCATTTT. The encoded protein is CASEQQGGSQPQHF.

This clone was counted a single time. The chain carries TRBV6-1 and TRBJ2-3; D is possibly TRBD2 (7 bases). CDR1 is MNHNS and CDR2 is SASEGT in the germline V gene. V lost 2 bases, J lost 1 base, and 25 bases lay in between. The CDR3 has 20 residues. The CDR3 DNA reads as TGTGCCAGCAGTGAACTGGGAACAGGGAGGGGCCCGATCGGCACAGATACGCAGTATTTT. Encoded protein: CASSELGTGRGPIGTDTQYF.

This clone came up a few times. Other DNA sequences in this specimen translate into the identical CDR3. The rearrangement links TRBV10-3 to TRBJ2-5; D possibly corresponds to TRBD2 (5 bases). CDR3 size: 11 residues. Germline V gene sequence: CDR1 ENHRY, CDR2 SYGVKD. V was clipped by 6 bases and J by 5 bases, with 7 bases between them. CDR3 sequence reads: CAISGGETQYF. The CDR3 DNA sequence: TGTGCCATCAGCGGCGGGGAGACCCAGTACTTC.

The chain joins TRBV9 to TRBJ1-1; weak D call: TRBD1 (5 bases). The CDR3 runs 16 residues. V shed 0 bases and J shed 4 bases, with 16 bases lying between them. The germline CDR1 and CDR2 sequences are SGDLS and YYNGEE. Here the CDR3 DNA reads TGTGCCAGCAGCGTAGTGGCCCAGGGAGGGAGCACTGAAGCTTTCTTT. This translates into CASSVVAQGGSTEAFF.

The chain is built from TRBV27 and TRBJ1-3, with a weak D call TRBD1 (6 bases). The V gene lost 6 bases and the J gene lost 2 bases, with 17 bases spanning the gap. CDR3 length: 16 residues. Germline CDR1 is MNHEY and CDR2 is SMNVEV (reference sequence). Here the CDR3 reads CASSKGGGGTGNTIYF. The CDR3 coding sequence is TGTGCCAGCAGCAAAGGGGGAGGGGGAACTGGAAACACCATATATTTT.

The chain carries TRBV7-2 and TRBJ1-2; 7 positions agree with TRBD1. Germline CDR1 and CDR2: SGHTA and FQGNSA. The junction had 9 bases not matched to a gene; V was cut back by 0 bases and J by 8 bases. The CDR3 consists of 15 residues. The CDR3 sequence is CASSLAGTAQGGYTF. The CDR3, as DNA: TGTGCCAGCAGCTTAGCCGGGACAGCCCAGGGGGGCTACACCTTC.

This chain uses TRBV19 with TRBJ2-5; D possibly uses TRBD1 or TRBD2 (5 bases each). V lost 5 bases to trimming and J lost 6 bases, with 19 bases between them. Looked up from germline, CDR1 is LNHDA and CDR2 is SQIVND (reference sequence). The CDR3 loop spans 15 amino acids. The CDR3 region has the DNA TGTGCCAGTAGTTATGGTCAGGGACCTTTACAGACCCAGTACTTC. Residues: CASSYGQGPLQTQYF.

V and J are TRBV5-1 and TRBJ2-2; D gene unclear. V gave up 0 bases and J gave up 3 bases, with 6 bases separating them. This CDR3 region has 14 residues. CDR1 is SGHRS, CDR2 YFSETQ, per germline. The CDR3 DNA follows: TGCGCCAGCAGCTTGGCCGCGGACACCGGGGAGCTGTTTTTT. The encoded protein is CASSLAADTGELFF.